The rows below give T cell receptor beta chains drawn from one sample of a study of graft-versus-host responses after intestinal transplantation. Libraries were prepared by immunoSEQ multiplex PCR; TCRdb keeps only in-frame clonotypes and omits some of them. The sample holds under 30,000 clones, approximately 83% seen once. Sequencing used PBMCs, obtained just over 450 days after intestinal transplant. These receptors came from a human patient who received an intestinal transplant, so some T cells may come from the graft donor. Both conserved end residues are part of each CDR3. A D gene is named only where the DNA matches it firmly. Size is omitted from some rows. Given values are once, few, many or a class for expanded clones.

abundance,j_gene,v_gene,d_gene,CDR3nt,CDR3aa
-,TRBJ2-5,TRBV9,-,TGTGCCAGCAGCGTAGCTGGGGGGCGGGTGGAGACCCAGTACTTC,CASSVAGGRVETQYF
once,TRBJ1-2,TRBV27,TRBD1,TGTGCCAGCAGTTCATCGACAGGGCCATACGGCTACACCTTC,CASSSSTGPYGYTF
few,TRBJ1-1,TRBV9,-,TGTGCCAGCAGCGGGGGAGGACTGAACACTGAAGCTTTCTTT,CASSGGGLNTEAFF
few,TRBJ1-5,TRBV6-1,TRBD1,TGTGCCAGCAGTGAAGAGGGACAGGGGAGGTCTCAGCCCCAGCATTTT,CASSEEGQGRSQPQHF
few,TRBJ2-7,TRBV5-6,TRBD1,TGTGCCAGCAGCACAAGGACAGGGGGCTACGAGCAGTACTTC,CASSTRTGGYEQYF
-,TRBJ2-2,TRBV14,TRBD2,TGCGCCAGCAGCCAAGATCGACTAGCGCATCTGCGGGGGGAGCTGTTTTTT,CASSQDRLAHLRGELFF
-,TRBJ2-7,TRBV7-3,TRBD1,TGTGCCAGCAGCTTAACCGGGACAGGGATTTCCTACGAGCAGTACTTC,CASSLTGTGISYEQYF
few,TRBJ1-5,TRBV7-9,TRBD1,TGTGCCAGCAGCTTAGGGCAGGGGGGTCAGCCCCAGCATTTT,CASSLGQGGQPQHF
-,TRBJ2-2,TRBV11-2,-,TGTGCCAGCAGCTTAGATCCGGGAAACACCGGGGAGCTGTTTTTT,CASSLDPGNTGELFF
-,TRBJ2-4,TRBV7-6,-,TGTGCCAGCAGCTTGGAAGGGGCGGGGCACATTCAGTACTTC,CASSLEGAGHIQYF
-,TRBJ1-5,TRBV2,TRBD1,TGTGCCAGCAGTGAACAGGGGGATAATCAGCCCCAGCATTTT,CASSEQGDNQPQHF
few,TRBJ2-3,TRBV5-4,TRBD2,TGTGCCAGCAGCTTAGGGGCTAGCGGGAGGGGTTGGGGCACAGATACGCAGTATTTT,CASSLGASGRGWGTDTQYF
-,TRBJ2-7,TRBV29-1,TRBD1,TGCAGCGTTAACAGGGGGACCTCCTACGAGCAGTACTTC,CSVNRGTSYEQYF
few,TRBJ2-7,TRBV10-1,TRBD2,TGCGCCAGCAGTGAGTCGCTAGCGGGCGAGCAGTACTTC,CASSESLAGEQYF
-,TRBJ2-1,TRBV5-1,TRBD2,TGCGCCAGCAGCTTTGACGGCGGGAGCTCCTACAATGAGCAGTTCTTC,CASSFDGGSSYNEQFF
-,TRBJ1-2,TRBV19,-,TGTGCCAGTAGCCCTCCCTCGATGGGGAACTATGGCTACACCTTC,CASSPPSMGNYGYTF
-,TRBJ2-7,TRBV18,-,TGTGCCAGCTCACCGCAGGCAGGAACTTACGAGCAGTACTTC,CASSPQAGTYEQYF
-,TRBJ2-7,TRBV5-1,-,TGCGCCAGCAGCTTGTACGCGCAGGCCTACGAGCAGTACTTC,CASSLYAQAYEQYF
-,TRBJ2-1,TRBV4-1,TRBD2,TGCGCCAGCAGCCAAGTTACTAGCGGGAAGGGTGGTGAGCAGTTCTTC,CASSQVTSGKGGEQFF
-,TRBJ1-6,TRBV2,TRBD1,TGTGCCAGCAGAACCACCGGGACAGTCAATTCACCCCTCCACTTT,CASRTTGTVNSPLHF
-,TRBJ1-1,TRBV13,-,TGTGCCAGCAGCCTAGGAAGGGGAACTGAAGCTTTCTTT,CASSLGRGTEAFF
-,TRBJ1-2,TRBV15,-,TGTGCCACCAGCCTAGAGGCTACAGTCGATGGCTACACCTTC,CATSLEATVDGYTF
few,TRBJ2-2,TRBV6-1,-,TGTGCCAGAAAGGGGGATAACGGGGAGCTGTTTTTT,CARKGDNGELFF
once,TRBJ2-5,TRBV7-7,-,TGTGCTAGCAGCCGGCGTGGGGAAGAGACCCAGTACTTC,CASSRRGEETQYF
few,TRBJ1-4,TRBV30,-,TGTGCCTGGAGTGTATCACCGGTGAGGGGAGAAAAACTGTTTTTT,CAWSVSPVRGEKLFF
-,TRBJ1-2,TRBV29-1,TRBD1,TGCAGCGCCGGCCCACAGGGGGCGCCGGGCTACACCTTC,CSAGPQGAPGYTF
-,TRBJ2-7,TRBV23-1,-,TGCGCCAGCAGTCTGGACGAGCAGTACTTC,CASSLDEQYF
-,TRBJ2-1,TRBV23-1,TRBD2,TGCGCCAGCAGTCAACCCCTGGGACTAGCCCCTAAGGGGTACAATGAGCAGTTCTTC,CASSQPLGLAPKGYNEQFF
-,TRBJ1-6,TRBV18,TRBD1,TGTGCCAGCTCACTAAATAGGGGGCCGGATAATTCACCCCTCCACTTT,CASSLNRGPDNSPLHF